The next 14 T cell receptor beta chains were all read from a single sample in a study of beta chain features in type 1 diabetes. cDNA synthesis used the whole RNA isolate, giving expressed TCRB sequences. Using immunoSEQ multiplex PCR, the repertoire was profiled, and TCRdb retains in-frame clones only, with some absent. The sample holds hundreds of thousands of clones, about 15% seen once. Sequencing was carried out using central memory CD4+ T cells from blood. These receptors came from a man aged 25 to 45 in good health.

This clone was observed a few times. This chain connects TRBV6-1 to TRBJ2-1, with 7 bases lining up with TRBD2. Germline values: CDR1 MNHNS, CDR2 SASEGT. V shed 2 bases, J shed 7 bases, and the junction held 5 bases outside the gene matches. CDR3 length: 14 amino acids. In DNA, the CDR3 is TGTGCCAGCAGTGAACAAGGGACTAAGAATGAGCAGTTCTTC. The encoded protein is CASSEQGTKNEQFF.

This clone was seen a handful of times. This chain links TRBV29-1 with TRBJ2-1, with 7 bases that match TRBD1. V lost 4 bases to trimming and J lost 0 bases; unmatched junction nucleotides: 6. CDR3 size: 15 residues. Looked up from germline, CDR1 is SQVTM and CDR2 is ANQGSEA. DNA of the CDR3: TGCAGCGTTGCCGACAGGGTCCACTCCTACAATGAGCAGTTCTTC. This codes for CSVADRVHSYNEQFF.

The chain uses TRBV5-4 and TRBJ1-2, with D perhaps matching TRBD1 (5 bases). CDR3 length equals 14 residues. V was trimmed by 3 bases and J by 7 bases, leaving 16 bases between them. Germline V gene lookup returns CDR1 SGHNT and CDR2 YYREEE (reference sequence). The chain's CDR3 is CASSYDGGDGGYTF. The CDR3 DNA is TGTGCCAGCAGCTATGACGGGGGTGACGGTGGCTACACCTTC.

This clone was observed a few times. The rearrangement joins TRBV4-3 to TRBJ2-1; D is ambiguous. CDR1 is LGHNA, CDR2 YSLEER, per germline. This CDR3 region has 13 residues. The V end lost 1 base, the J end lost 10 bases, and 11 bases lay between the germline ends. Here the CDR3 reads CASSQATDDEQFF. The CDR3 bases are TGCGCCAGCAGCCAAGCCACGGATGACGAGCAGTTCTTC.

The J gene is TRBJ2-7, the V gene TRBV10-2; 10 bases fit TRBD1. Germline V gene lookup returns CDR1 WSHSY and CDR2 SAAADI. V lost 5 bases to trimming and J lost 3 bases; unmatched junction nucleotides: 1. The CDR3 contains 13 residues. The CDR3 protein is CASSRTGGYEQYF. CDR3 DNA sequence: TGCGCCAGCAGTCGGACAGGGGGCTACGAGCAGTACTTC.

This clone was detected a few times. The chain recombines TRBV15 with TRBJ1-5, with D tentatively TRBD1 (6 bases). The germline V and J ends were trimmed by 0 bases and 6 bases, with 12 bases remaining between them. Germline CDR1 and CDR2: LNHNV and YYDKDF (reference sequence). The CDR3 contains 15 residues. The CDR3 DNA is TGTGCCACCAGCAGAGAACAGGGAGGAGGTCAGCCCCAGCATTTT. Protein product: CATSREQGGGQPQHF.

The chain links TRBV27 to TRBJ2-1; D is possibly TRBD2 (5 bases). Trimming stripped 2 bases from V and 0 bases from J, with 11 bases between. This CDR3 is 16 amino acids long. Germline loops: CDR1 MNHEY, CDR2 SMNVEV (reference sequence). This CDR3 is CASSLMAGGSYNEQFF. The CDR3 nucleotides read TGTGCCAGCAGTTTAATGGCAGGAGGCTCCTACAATGAGCAGTTCTTC.

About this clone itself: It is likely a read error: a sequence one base away is far more abundant. This chain uses TRBV30 with TRBJ1-2, with D hard to call. Per the germline V gene, CDR1 is GTSNPN and CDR2 is SVGIG (reference sequence). This CDR3 region has 12 residues. V lost 2 bases to trimming and J lost 2 bases, with 6 bases between them. The CDR3 coding sequence is TGTGCCTGGAGTCTAGTGAACTATGGCTACACCTTC. Translated, it gives CAWSLVNYGYTF.

The table lists this clone with a few counts. The same CDR3 is also encoded by other DNA sequences in this sample. The CDR3 sequence is CASSLGLAGDTQYF. CDR3 sequence (DNA): TGTGCCAGCAGCTTGGGACTAGCGGGCGATACGCAGTATTTT. The rearrangement joins TRBV5-4 to TRBJ2-3, with 10 positions matching TRBD2. The junction had 1 base not matched to a gene; V was cut back by 0 bases and J by 6 bases. The CDR3 extends over 14 amino acids. Germline CDR1 and CDR2: SGHNT and YYREEE (reference sequence).

This clone has more than one count but fewer than ten. The V call is TRBV6-1, the J call TRBJ2-1; D uncertain. V lost 6 bases and J lost 0, with 12 bases in between. Germline V gives CDR1 MNHNS, CDR2 SASEGT. The CDR3 runs 15 residues. The CDR3 bases are TGTGCCAGCAGACCTGACTTCAGCTCCTACAATGAGCAGTTCTTC. Protein product: CASRPDFSSYNEQFF.

In its sample, this clone was seen many times. In DNA, the CDR3 is TGCGCCAGCATGCCGGCGGGGGGCCGCACAGATACGCAGTATTTT. Its protein is CASMPAGGRTDTQYF. This chain joins TRBV5-1 and TRBJ2-3, with 8 positions matching TRBD2. The CDR3 is 15 amino acids. Trimming removed 6 bases from V and 1 base from J; junction bases left unmatched: 7. CDR1 is SGHRS and CDR2 is YFSETQ in the germline V gene.

This clone appeared a few times. The V call is TRBV10-3, the J call TRBJ2-3; TRBD2 matches 8 bases. This CDR3 contains 13 residues. Trimming took 10 bases from V and 0 from J; bases not matched to a gene: 3. Germline V gives CDR1 ENHRY, CDR2 SYGVKD. This chain's CDR3 is CATSGGSTDTQYF. The CDR3 coding sequence is TGTGCCACCTCGGGGGGGAGCACAGATACGCAGTATTTT.

This clone showed up just a few times. A read error may account for a junction end that differs from germline. The sample holds other DNA sequences that translate to the same CDR3. The rearrangement links TRBV4-1 to TRBJ2-7; no clear D. The CDR3 consists of 14 residues. Germline V gives CDR1 MGHRA, CDR2 YSYEKL. CDR3 nucleotide sequence: TGTGCCAGCAGCCAAGGCACAGAAGGCTACGAGCAGTACTTC. Its protein is CASSQGTEGYEQYF.

Regarding this clone: The junction differs from germline at one of its ends, possibly a read error. The same CDR3 can be traced to other DNA sequences in this sample. The V call is TRBV4-1, the J call TRBJ1-4; D is perhaps TRBD1 (5 bases). This CDR3 has 15 amino acids. Germline V CDR1 and CDR2: MGHRA, YSYEKL. CDR3 in DNA: TGCGCCAGCAGCCAGGGGGACCGCTCTAATGAAAAACTGTTCTTT. Translating it yields CASSQGDRSNEKLFF.